This T cell receptor beta chain is drawn from a study of blood T cell repertoires in COVID-19 (dated by TCRdb to about 2020). About the study as a whole: Samples covering the acute and convalescent phases of COVID-19 were provided by collaborators in the United States, Italy and Spain. The material from the prospective study consisted of cDNA or gDNA derived from T cells, B-cell-depleted T cells, or PBMCs. The dataset comprised deeply sampled blood TCRbeta repertoires from subjects exposed to, actively infected with, or recovered from COVID-19. A freely available public database, intended as a resource for researchers studying the immune response to SARS-CoV-2, is where the repertoires were released. The samples were drawn from two sources: the first 160 participants of the ongoing ImmuneRACE study, and some 1,300 subjects contributed by 6 global collaborators. The sample metadata nearly always contained a de-identified subject ID, COVID-19 status, age in years and sex. Where HLA class I and class II types were available, the types were taken from metadata supplied by the sample provider, not from assay-based typing.

The immunoSEQ Assay, a bias-controlled multiplex PCR, was used to amplify TCRbeta CDR3 regions from genomic DNA. As for the authors' bioinformatics: The number of nucleated cells in each sample was estimated by amplification of reference gene primers within the assay. Sequence reads were collapsed and filtered to measure the absolute abundance of every unique TCRbeta CDR3 rearrangement. Productive Simpson clonality was computed per sample as the square root of Simpson's diversity index over productive rearrangements. Sourced from immuneACCESS, this table was stored by TCRdb with only in-frame sequences that have V and J called. A share of the clones is absent; for the studies checked, an unresolved V gene accounts for under half, and the remainder has no known explanation. The V and J calls and clone size come from that table; D and trimming were worked out from the DNA. This sample is represented by about 250,000 clones; about 90% of them were singletons. The ten largest make up around 6% of the sample.

About this clone: Its antigen is unknown. Here the CDR3 omits its conserved ending phenylalanine or tryptophan, so a read error is the likely source. No DNA is shown, since the ends of the CDR3 on it are uncertain; the CDR3 is the one TCRdb lists.

Overall study outcomes, separate from this receptor: How much clinical and demographic metadata was included differed by source and by participant, and the metadata was provided uncurated.

In the prospective study, participants were roughly 18 to 95 years old, resided in approximately 22 geographic areas of the United States, and were enrolled through a virtual design. To assign participants to cohorts, the prospective study relied on clinical history that participants themselves reported in a screening survey and a study questionnaire. Each participant in the prospective study had whole blood, serum and a nasopharyngeal or oropharyngeal swab collected by mobile phlebotomists. Prospective study participants could optionally give additional blood draws and questionnaires over a 2-month period. Before DNA extraction, prospective study blood samples were shipped either frozen or at room temperature. The CDR3 is 11 amino acids in total, end residues counted. The germline V gene (reference sequence) sets CDR1 to SGHNT and CDR2 to YYREEE.

Input material: PBMCs or T cells enriched from blood (not recorded which). The chain links TRBV5-4 with TRBJ2-7; the table's D call TRBD2 went unverified against the DNA. This TCR was sampled from a woman in her thirties with acute COVID-19. The CDR3 reads CASITGSDGLG.